A single T cell receptor (beta chain) is shown here with its context. The antigen remains undetermined. With V trimmed by 5 bases and J by 4 bases, 11 bases remained unmatched. Germline-derived CDR1 and CDR2 are PRHDT and FYEKMQ (reference sequence). This CDR3 has 16 amino acids. The table came from immunoSEQ multiplex PCR; TCRdb's copy has only in-frame clones and leaves some out. The sample shows about 2 million clones, approximately 94% of them seen only once. The data are from a study of shared clonotypes between healthy human individuals. CD45RO-negative cells were positively selected for CCR7, leaving out terminally differentiated effector memory CD45RA+ cells. All participating donors were Caucasian adults from Nashville, Tennessee. Whole-study findings and limits: Despite large depth, sorted-subset datasets appeared incompletely sequenced.

The gene calls are TRBV13 and TRBJ2-7; 10 bases line up with TRBD1. This clonotype originated in a man between 18 and 35 years old in good health. Sequenced input: naive CD8+ T cells sorted from blood. The CDR3 coding sequence is TGTGCCAGCAGCGCTAATACGGACAGGGGGGGATACGAGCAGTACTTC. Translated, it gives CASSANTDRGGYEQYF. Supplemented by reference TRBV13 and TRBJ2-7, the full variable domain reads AAGVIQSPRHLIKEKRETATLKCYPIPRHDTVYWYQQGPGQDPQFLISFYEKMQSDKGSIPDRFSAQQFSDYHSELNMSSLELGDSALYFCASSANTDRGGYEQYFGPGTRLTVT.